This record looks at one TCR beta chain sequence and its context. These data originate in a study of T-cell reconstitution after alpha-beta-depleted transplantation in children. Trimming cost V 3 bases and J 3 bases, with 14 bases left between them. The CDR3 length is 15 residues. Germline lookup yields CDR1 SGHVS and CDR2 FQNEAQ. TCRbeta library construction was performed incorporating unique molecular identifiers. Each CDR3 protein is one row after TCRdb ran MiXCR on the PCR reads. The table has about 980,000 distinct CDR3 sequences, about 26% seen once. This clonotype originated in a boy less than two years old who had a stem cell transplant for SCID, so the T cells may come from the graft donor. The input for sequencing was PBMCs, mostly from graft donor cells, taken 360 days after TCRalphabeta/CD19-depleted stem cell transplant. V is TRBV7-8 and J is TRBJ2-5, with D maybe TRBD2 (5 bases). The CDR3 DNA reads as TGTGCCAGCAGCTTTCACGGACCAGCGGAAGAGACCCAGTACTTC. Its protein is CASSFHGPAEETQYF.